This TCR beta chain was identified in a study of blood T cell repertoires in COVID-19. The CDR3 is 16 residues long. Trimming shortened V by 1 base and J by 4 bases, and 14 bases separated the two germline ends. The germline V gene has CDR1 SGHAT and CDR2 FQNNGV. Authors' methods: Researchers report that nucleated cell counts were estimated from reference gene primer amplification. Assay used: immunoSEQ multiplex PCR; TCRdb lists only in-frame clones, some missing. Clone size and the V and J calls come from that table; the DNA yielded D and trimming. This table has 130,000 to 150,000 clones, around nine tenths appearing once.

This chain uses TRBV11-2 with TRBJ2-1, with D perhaps TRBD2 (5 bases). The sequence came from a woman between 45 and 60 years old with active or convalescent COVID-19. Input material: peripheral blood. CDR3: CASSLVVRGLYNEQFF. In DNA, the CDR3 is TGTGCCAGCAGCTTAGTGGTCAGAGGGTTGTACAATGAGCAGTTCTTC.